This TCR beta chain came from a study of blood T cell repertoires in COVID-19. How the authors handled the data: Estimation of nucleated cell counts was performed using reference gene primer amplification. Repertoires were generated with immunoSEQ multiplex PCR, while TCRdb's copy carries only in-frame clones and drops some. V, J and clone size derive from that table, while D and trimming were established from the DNA sequence. The sample gives approximately 12,000 clones, 85% to 90% of which show up once; roughly 5.1% is in the top ten. The sequence was obtained from a human donor in a cohort sampled during active COVID-19. Sequencing was performed on peripheral blood.

CDR3 DNA sequence: TGTGCCAGTAGTATGCAGGAAAATCAGCCCCAGCATTTT. As protein: CASSMQENQPQHF. V gene TRBV19 combines with J gene TRBJ1-5, with D hard to call. This CDR3 has 13 amino acids. Trimming took off 3 bases at V and 4 bases at J, with 7 bases between the two ends. Germline V lookup: CDR1 LNHDA, CDR2 SQIVND (reference sequence).